This T cell receptor beta chain was found in a study of OX40 agonist ivuxolimab in advanced cancers. Overall study: Dose-escalation patients suffered from hepatocellular carcinoma, melanoma, renal cell or head and neck cancer. Three dose-escalation patients had partial responses: one with hepatocellular carcinoma and two with cutaneous melanoma. The study's findings and limits: Expanded peripheral T-cell antigen specificity went undetermined. Dose levels from 0.1 to 3.0 mg/kg saw CD4+ and CD8+ blood T cells expand clonally by week 6.

Repertoires were generated with immunoSEQ multiplex PCR, while TCRdb's copy carries only in-frame clones and drops some. The table has about 63,000 clones, 89% seen once; the top ten hold around 12%. Concerning this clone: Its antigen is not known.

The length of the CDR3 is 16 residues. CDR1 is SGDLS, CDR2 YYNGEE, per germline. J was trimmed by 6 bases and V by 0 bases; bases with no gene match: 8. The source material was CD4+ or CD8+ T cells sorted from blood, sampled in a trial of the OX40 agonist ivuxolimab. This clonotype originated in an adult with an advanced solid tumor such as melanoma, head and neck, liver or kidney cancer. The chain joins TRBV9 to TRBJ2-7; the match to TRBD2 covers 11 bases. In nucleotides, the CDR3 is TGTGCCAGCAGCGTAGCTCTGAGACTAGCGGGGTGCGAGCAGTACTTC. This sequence encodes CASSVALRLAGCEQYF.